The T cell receptor beta chain described here comes from a study of long-term antiretroviral therapy in people with HIV. Note on this clone: Its antigen is unknown.

Whole-study results and caveats: Relative to control repertoires, HIV repertoires exhibited narrower CDR3 length ranges. Before ART, certain clones expanded, and these dominated the repertoire at all time points.

Version v3.0 of the immunoSEQ assay ran at survey level. Some clones are missing from TCRdb's copy, which holds only in-frame ones; the method was immunoSEQ multiplex PCR. Here the sample spans around 21,000 clones, about four fifths being singletons. The V gene's germline CDR1 is SGHTA and CDR2 FQGNSA. The V gene end was trimmed by 5 bases and the J gene end by 0 bases; junction bases not matched to a gene: 9. CDR3 length: 17 amino acids. Every participant gave one or more pre-ART and two or more post-ART PBMC samples. All participants with HIV were treated in the United States. The chain employs TRBV7-2 and TRBJ2-1; 8 bases fit TRBD1. The source is a middle-aged man with HIV. The sequenced sample was unsorted PBMCs, obtained at the start of antiretroviral therapy. CDR3 protein: CASSPPTGESSYNEQFF. CDR3 bases: TGTGCCAGCAGCCCCCCGACAGGGGAGAGCTCCTACAATGAGCAGTTCTTC. Together with reference TRBV7-2 and TRBJ2-1, the CDR3 gives the full variable domain: GAGVSQSPSNKVTEKGKDVELRCDPISGHTALYWYRQSLGQGLEFLIYFQGNSAPDKSGLPSDRFSAERTGGSVSTLTIQRTQQEDSAVYLCASSPPTGESSYNEQFFGPGTRLTVL.